A single sample gave rise to the 26 T cell receptor beta chains below, sequenced in a study of T-cell memory formation after mild COVID-19. TCRdb passed the 5' RACE reads through MiXCR, listing each CDR3 protein once. Of over 450,000 distinct CDR3 sequences detected, around 20% appear once; the ten largest clones hold around 12%. The material sequenced was PBMCs or a T cell subset sorted from them (not recorded which). The receptors here all came from an adult woman who had mild COVID-19 (a few samples of this study predate the infection). Cell type and time point are not known.

The rearrangement links TRBV5-1 to TRBJ2-7; possibly TRBD1 or TRBD2 for D (5 bases each). V lost 6 bases to trimming and J lost 2 bases, with 15 bases between them. The CDR3 totals 14 residues. CDR1 and CDR2 (germline): SGHRS, YFSETQ. The CDR3 DNA follows: TGCGCCAGCACCCCCGGGGCAGTTGCCTACGAGCAGTACTTC. This gives the protein CASTPGAVAYEQYF.

J is TRBJ2-3 and V is TRBV20-1; D call uncertain. This CDR3 region has 13 residues. Germline lookup yields CDR1 DFQATT and CDR2 SNEGSKA (reference sequence). V was clipped by 1 base and J by 2 bases, with 7 bases between them. CDR3 residues: CSARGPYTDTQYF. The CDR3 DNA follows: TGCAGTGCTAGAGGCCCCTACACAGATACGCAGTATTTT.

This clonotype was detected only a few times. The CDR3: CASSFPTGVSYNEQFF. In DNA, the CDR3 is TGTGCCAGCAGTTTCCCGACAGGGGTATCCTACAATGAGCAGTTCTTC. The rearrangement links TRBV12-3 or TRBV12-4 to TRBJ2-1; TRBD1 matches at 8 bases. The length of the CDR3 is 16 residues. After removal of 3 bases from V and 1 base from J, the junction contained 5 bases not matched to a gene.

V is TRBV5-5 and J is TRBJ2-5, with D possibly matching TRBD2 (6 bases). The CDR3 has 17 residues. The germline CDR1 and CDR2 sequences are SGHKS and YYEKEE (reference sequence). The V end was cut by 1 base, the J end by 6 bases, with 22 bases between. The CDR3 nucleotides read TGTGCCAGCAGCTTGCATCCCCCCGGGAGCCCCCTTAAGACCCAGTACTTC. It specifies CASSLHPPGSPLKTQYF.

This clonotype turned up a few times. The V gene is TRBV6-5, the J gene TRBJ1-2; no clear D. V lost 9 bases and J lost 4, with 15 bases in between. This CDR3 region has 13 residues. Germline values: CDR1 MNHEY, CDR2 SVGAGI. CDR3 coding DNA: TGTGCCAGTGGAACGGGTCTCCTCTATGGCTACACCTTC. Translating it yields CASGTGLLYGYTF.

This clonotype was seen repeatedly, ten times or more. The rearrangement links TRBV6-6 to TRBJ2-6; tentatively, D is TRBD1 (6 bases). The CDR3 runs to 15 residues. V gave up 8 bases and J gave up 0 bases, with 11 bases separating them. Germline V gene data show CDR1 as MNHNY and CDR2 as SVGAGI (reference sequence). CDR3 sequence: CASGQLSSGANVLTF. The CDR3 DNA is TGTGCCAGCGGACAGCTCAGCTCTGGGGCCAACGTCCTGACTTTC.

The chain joins TRBV5-1 to TRBJ2-3; 12 bases fit TRBD2. Germline loops: CDR1 SGHRS, CDR2 YFSETQ. The CDR3 is 13 residues long. Trimming at V came to 4 bases and at J to 13 bases, leaving 7 bases not matched to a gene. The CDR3: CASSQRLAGVKYF. CDR3 sequence (DNA): TGCGCCAGCAGCCAACGACTAGCGGGAGTCAAGTATTTT.

V and J are TRBV2 and TRBJ2-1; 8 bases align to TRBD1. CDR1 is SNHLY, CDR2 FYNNEI, per germline. The CDR3 has 13 residues. The J segment lost 8 bases and the V segment lost 6 bases, leaving 6 bases of the junction unmatched. The CDR3 loop reads CASSRQGLDEQFF. In DNA form, the CDR3 reads TGTGCCAGCAGCAGACAGGGGTTGGATGAGCAGTTCTTC.

This rearrangement joins TRBV2 to TRBJ2-2, with D perhaps matching TRBD1 or TRBD2 (5 bases each). This CDR3 is 16 amino acids long. In germline, CDR1 is SNHLY, CDR2 FYNNEI. V lost 6 bases and J lost 0, with 14 bases in between. CDR3 loop: CASRGLSSPNTGELFF. CDR3 bases: TGTGCCAGCAGGGGGCTATCTAGCCCGAACACCGGGGAGCTGTTTTTT. The full variable domain, with the rest looked up from reference TRBV2 and TRBJ2-2, is EPEVTQTPSHQVTQMGQEVILRCVPISNHLYFYWYRQILGQKVEFLVSFYNNEISEKSEIFDDQFSVERPDGSNFTLKIRSTKLEDSAMYFCASRGLSSPNTGELFFGEGSRLTVL.

This clonotype has only a few counts. Here the CDR3 DNA reads TGTGCCAGCAGGACACAGGGGGCGGTGATCGACGAGCAGTACTTC. This encodes CASRTQGAVIDEQYF. This chain links TRBV5-6 with TRBJ2-7, with TRBD1 identical over 9 bases. The CDR3 runs to 15 residues. Trimming cost V 5 bases and J 5 bases; bases outside gene matches: 11. Germline assignment: CDR1 SGHDT and CDR2 YYEEEE.

The CDR3 region is CATSSGQGGYGYTF. The CDR3 region has the DNA TGTGCCACCAGCAGCGGGCAGGGAGGCTATGGCTACACCTTC. The chain combines TRBV15 with TRBJ1-2, with D perhaps matching TRBD1 (5 bases). CDR3 length equals 14 residues. In germline, CDR1 is LNHNV, CDR2 YYDKDF (reference sequence). V lost 3 bases to trimming and J lost 4 bases, with 12 bases between them.

The chain has TRBV10-3 and TRBJ2-5, with a possible D match to TRBD1 (6 bases). In germline, CDR1 is ENHRY, CDR2 SYGVKD. This CDR3 spans 17 amino acids. Trimming took 0 bases from V and 4 from J, leaving 18 bases between them. CDR3 region: CAISESPSTGKGETQYF. CDR3 bases: TGTGCCATCAGTGAGTCCCCCTCTACAGGGAAGGGAGAGACCCAGTACTTC.

The chain combines TRBV5-5 with TRBJ2-1; D may correspond to TRBD1 or TRBD2 (5 bases each). V was cut by 5 bases and J by 0 bases, with 12 bases left in between. This CDR3 spans 15 amino acids. CDR1 and CDR2 (germline): SGHKS, YYEKEE (reference sequence). This CDR3 reads CASRWDPASYNEQFF. For the CDR3, the DNA is TGTGCCAGCAGATGGGACCCGGCCTCCTACAATGAGCAGTTCTTC.

The sample holds many counts of this clonotype. V usage is TRBV7-9 and J usage is TRBJ2-7; the D is unclear. CDR1 and CDR2 from the germline V gene are SEHNR and FQNEAQ (reference sequence). V gave up 6 bases and J gave up 5 bases, with 11 bases separating them. The CDR3 has 12 amino acids. The CDR3: CASRALSHEQYF. The CDR3 DNA sequence: TGTGCCAGCAGGGCGTTAAGCCACGAGCAGTACTTC.

This clonotype occurred many times. As DNA, the CDR3 is TGCGCCAGCAGCCAAGCGGCAGGGCCATACAATGAGCAGTTCTTC. Its translation is CASSQAAGPYNEQFF. The chain carries TRBV4-3 and TRBJ2-1; possible D gene TRBD1, 5 bases. Germline assignment: CDR1 LGHNA and CDR2 YSLEER. This CDR3 comprises 15 residues. The germline V and J ends were trimmed by 1 base and 4 bases, with 11 bases remaining between them.

This clonotype showed up just a few times. V is TRBV6-5 and J is TRBJ2-7; the D gene could be TRBD1 or TRBD2 (6 bases each). This CDR3 spans 17 amino acids. CDR1 is MNHEY and CDR2 is SVGAGI in the germline V gene. V was shortened by 0 bases and J by 3 bases, with 18 bases between the two germline ends. The CDR3 sequence is CASSYSTLRGGSYEQYF. CDR3 bases: TGTGCCAGCAGTTACTCGACTCTAAGAGGGGGGAGCTACGAGCAGTACTTC.

For this clonotype: Sequence at one end of the junction differs from germline and may be a read error. This chain joins TRBV4-2 and TRBJ2-5; 15 bases are shared with TRBD2. Germline V lookup: CDR1 LGHNA, CDR2 YNFKEQ. The CDR3 totals 19 residues. The CDR3 nucleotides are TGTGCCAGCAACCAAGAAACCGGGACTAGCGGGGGGACGACTGAGACCCAGTACTTC. This encodes CASNQETGTSGGTTETQYF.

The V gene is TRBV3-1, the J gene TRBJ2-5; 8 nucleotides align to TRBD1. Trimming took 2 bases from V and 5 from J; bases not matched to a gene: 1. The CDR3 loop spans 13 amino acids. Germline assignment: CDR1 LGHDT and CDR2 YNNKEL (reference sequence). For the CDR3, the DNA is TGTGCCAGCAGCCAAAGGACAGGGGAGACCCAGTACTTC. Translated: CASSQRTGETQYF.

This clonotype was counted only a few times. The chain carries TRBV12-3 or TRBV12-4 and TRBJ2-2, with TRBD2 identical over 14 bases. V was pared by 5 bases and J by 5 bases, with 10 bases of the junction left unmatched. The CDR3 consists of 18 residues. The CDR3 is CASSPRGTSGSETGELFF. Written as DNA, the CDR3 is TGTGCCAGCAGTCCGCGGGGGACTAGCGGGAGCGAGACCGGGGAGCTGTTTTTT.

There are many counts of this clonotype. This rearrangement joins TRBV20-1 to TRBJ2-1, with TRBD2 identical over 7 bases. Trimming took 3 bases from V and 5 from J; bases not matched to a gene: 10. The V gene's germline CDR1 is DFQATT and CDR2 SNEGSKA (reference sequence). This CDR3 is built from 15 residues. CDR3 loop: CSASRISGSDNEQFF. DNA for the CDR3: TGCAGTGCTAGCCGTATTAGCGGGTCCGACAATGAGCAGTTCTTC.

This clonotype was observed a handful of times. This chain links TRBV18 with TRBJ1-2, with 10 nucleotides matching TRBD1. Germline CDR1 and CDR2: KGHSH and LQKENI. V shed 3 bases, J shed 9 bases, and the junction held 13 bases outside the gene matches. The CDR3 consists of 16 residues. The CDR3 loop is CASSPDRTGGTNSYTF. CDR3 coding DNA: TGTGCCAGCTCACCGGACAGGACAGGGGGGACTAATAGCTACACCTTC.

In its sample, this clonotype was seen many times. A read error may produce the germline difference seen at one junction end. This chain links TRBV5-1 with TRBJ1-1; D unresolved. This CDR3 comprises 11 residues. Germline lookup yields CDR1 SGHRS and CDR2 YFSETQ. CDR3 DNA sequence: TGTGCCAGCAGCTTAGCAGGTGAAGCTTTCTTT. Translated: CASSLAGEAFF.

V gene TRBV19 combines with J gene TRBJ2-1, with D perhaps TRBD1 (6 bases). This CDR3 is 16 amino acids long. Germline V lookup: CDR1 LNHDA, CDR2 SQIVND (reference sequence). The V end lost 1 base, the J end lost 7 bases, and 17 bases lay between the germline ends. CDR3 sequence reads: CASSIATGRVGNEQFF. The DNA of the CDR3 is TGTGCCAGTAGTATAGCGACAGGTCGGGTTGGGAATGAGCAGTTCTTC.

This clonotype has more than one count but fewer than ten. This rearrangement joins TRBV2 to TRBJ2-2; no definite D call. V lost 7 bases and J lost 4, with 13 bases in between. CDR3 size: 14 residues. Germline assignment: CDR1 SNHLY and CDR2 FYNNEI. The CDR3, as DNA: TGTGCCAGCATTGCCAGGTTCGGCACCGGGGAGCTGTTTTTT. As protein: CASIARFGTGELFF.

The chain recombines TRBV3-1 with TRBJ2-3, with 12 bases that match TRBD2. The J segment lost 6 bases and the V segment lost 6 bases, leaving 4 bases of the junction unmatched. The germline gives CDR1 LGHDT, CDR2 YNNKEL (reference sequence). CDR3 length equals 14 residues. The CDR3 here is CASRRTSGGDTQYF. CDR3 sequence (DNA): TGTGCCAGCAGACGTACTAGCGGGGGGGATACGCAGTATTTT.

This chain uses TRBV2 with TRBJ2-1; 7 bases map to TRBD1. This CDR3 spans 13 amino acids. V gave up 7 bases and J gave up 9 bases; unmatched junction bases: 9. Per germline, CDR1 SNHLY and CDR2 FYNNEI. CDR3 coding DNA: TGTGCCAGCACCAGACAGGGAATAAGTGAGCAGTTCTTC. This gives the protein CASTRQGISEQFF.